The clone carrying this T cell receptor (beta chain) has only a few counts. The antigen remains undetermined. This entry is derived from a study of T cell repertoires in aging, cancer and after chemotherapy. On the study more broadly: Healthy donor repertoires were recorded over several months to years and showed clear clonal overlap. General observations from the study: Rebound thymic output was suggested by rising median generation probability during chemotherapy in each cancer cohort. Loss of evenness, beyond lost richness, contributed to age-related TCR diversity decline in cancer patients.

Multiplex touch-down PCR with TRB-A/B primers amplified rearranged V-D-J TRB sequences. TCRdb itself ran the multiplex PCR reads through MiXCR, one entry per CDR3 protein. The sample consists of fewer than 7,500 distinct CDR3 sequences, less than 50% of them appearing once. Peripheral blood genomic DNA, not sorted cells or RNA, was the template. Germline assignment: CDR1 SGHVS and CDR2 FNYEAQ. Trimming took 7 bases from V and 5 from J, leaving 15 bases between them. The CDR3 consists of 14 residues. The specimen sequenced was blood. This TCR came from a human donor in good health. J is TRBJ2-1 and V is TRBV7-6, with a tentative D call TRBD2 (5 bases). The CDR3 reads CASTQRESNNEQFF. For the CDR3, the DNA is TGTGCCAGCACCCAGAGGGAGAGCAACAATGAGCAGTTCTTC.